The 10 T cell receptor beta chains reported below all come from one sample, sequenced in a study of blood T cells in healthy people across ages. Using a J-beta primer mix together with a sample-barcoded 5' primer, a second PCR was run for about 6 to 12 cycles. Each CDR3 protein is one row after TCRdb ran MiXCR on the 5' RACE reads. Among about 930,000 distinct CDR3 sequences listed, 25% to 30% were seen once. These same records also appear under a second study, on T cells of mothers and their children.

The sequencing sample was made of blood. These receptors all come from a woman aged 40 to 50 in good health.

The sample holds a few counts of this clonotype. J is TRBJ2-6 and V is TRBV2; 8 bases line up with TRBD2. The CDR3 has 16 residues. The J segment lost 4 bases and the V segment lost 7 bases, leaving 9 bases of the junction unmatched. Per the germline V gene, CDR1 is SNHLY and CDR2 is FYNNEI. The chain's CDR3 is CASTGTSSVGANVLTF. CDR3 coding DNA: TGTGCCAGCACTGGGACTAGTTCTGTCGGGGCCAACGTCCTGACTTTC.

The chain has TRBV7-2 and TRBJ2-2, with 8 bases that match TRBD2. This CDR3 is built from 16 residues. CDR1 SGHTA and CDR2 FQGNSA come from the germline V gene. With V trimmed by 7 bases and J by 5 bases, 12 bases remained unmatched. The CDR3 DNA follows: TGTGCCAGCACCAAACGGGGGGGAAGGGTGACCGGGGAGCTGTTTTTT. Translating it yields CASTKRGGRVTGELFF.

This clonotype was seen a handful of times. The rearrangement uses TRBV5-6 and TRBJ1-2; D unclear. The CDR3 is 12 amino acids. With 5 bases removed from V and 6 bases from J, the gap between germline ends came to 11 bases. Germline values: CDR1 SGHDT, CDR2 YYEEEE. The chain's CDR3 is CASRALRDGYTF. The CDR3 DNA sequence: TGTGCCAGCAGGGCTTTGAGGGATGGCTACACCTTC. Looking up the rest from reference TRBV5-6 and TRBJ1-2 gives the full variable domain: DAGVTQSPTHLIKTRGQQVTLRCSPKSGHDTVSWYQQALGQGPQFIFQYYEEEERQRGNFPDRFSGHQFPNYSSELNVNALLLGDSALYLCASRALRDGYTFGSGTRLTVV.

This clonotype was picked up a small number of times. The chain recombines TRBV5-1 with TRBJ2-7; 9 bases are shared with TRBD1. The CDR3 length is 15 residues. J lost 5 bases, V lost 1 base, and 7 bases had no gene match. The germline V gene encodes CDR1 SGHRS and CDR2 YFSETQ. The DNA of the CDR3 is TGCGCCAGCAGCTTGACAAGGACAGGGGCCGACGAGCAGTACTTC. Residues: CASSLTRTGADEQYF.

On this clonotype itself: At one of its ends the junction is not consistent with the germline gene, which may arise from a read error. V and J are TRBV6-6 and TRBJ1-1; D is unclear. The CDR3 extends over 13 amino acids. Germline values: CDR1 MNHNY, CDR2 SVGAGI (reference sequence). This CDR3 is CASGYGVNTEAFF. The CDR3, as DNA: TGTGCCAGCGGTTACGGGGTGAACACTGAAGCTTTCTTT.

This clonotype has only a few counts. The gene calls are TRBV6-1 and TRBJ2-6, with D unresolved. The germline V and J ends were trimmed by 11 bases and 1 base, with 9 bases remaining between them. Germline CDR1 and CDR2: MNHNS and SASEGT. The CDR3 is 13 residues long. The CDR3 DNA sequence: TGTGCCGGTGATAAATCTGGGGCCAACGTCCTGACTTTC. Residues: CAGDKSGANVLTF.

This clonotype was recorded a few times. This chain joins TRBV9 and TRBJ2-5; TRBD1 is a possible D gene (8 bases). The CDR3 runs 15 residues. CDR1 is SGDLS, CDR2 YYNGEE, per germline. V was clipped by 3 bases and J by 5 bases, with 17 bases between them. The CDR3 sequence: CASSAGGTGGETQYF. In DNA form, the CDR3 reads TGTGCCAGCAGCGCCGGGGGGACAGGCGGTGAGACCCAGTACTTC.

This clonotype has just a few counts. The chain carries TRBV20-1 and TRBJ2-2; no reliable D call. Germline lookup yields CDR1 DFQATT and CDR2 SNEGSKA (reference sequence). Trimming removed 8 bases from V and 2 bases from J, with 15 bases in between. The CDR3 contains 14 residues. The CDR3 region has the DNA TGCAGTACCCACCCCCGGGTTAACACCGGGGAGCTGTTTTTT. Protein product: CSTHPRVNTGELFF.

Only a few counts were recorded for this clonotype. V is TRBV28 and J is TRBJ2-2; possibly TRBD2 for D (6 bases). The CDR3 totals 12 residues. In germline, CDR1 is MDHEN, CDR2 SYDVKM. Deletions cut 9 bases from V and 4 bases from J, with 9 bases between. DNA for the CDR3: TGTGCCAGTAGGAGGGGCACCGGGGAGCTGTTTTTT. Translated, it gives CASRRGTGELFF.

The sample holds many counts of this clonotype. This chain joins TRBV5-5 and TRBJ2-5; perhaps TRBD2 as D (6 bases). This CDR3 has 18 residues. CDR1 and CDR2 from the germline V gene are SGHKS and YYEKEE (reference sequence). The V end was cut by 1 base, the J end by 2 bases, with 21 bases between. DNA for the CDR3: TGTGCCAGCAGCTTGTCGTATATAGGGACTCCACCTCAAGAGACCCAGTACTTC. Translated, it gives CASSLSYIGTPPQETQYF.